The sequence of this T cell receptor (beta chain) was determined in a study of PD-1 blockade in classical Hodgkin lymphoma (dated by TCRdb to about 2020). As for the study more broadly: Nivolumab dosing was 3 mg/kg intravenously every 2 weeks, continuing until either disease progression or unacceptable toxicity. To define a peripheral blood immune signature of response to PD-1 blockade in classical Hodgkin lymphoma, the study combined TCR beta sequencing with CyTOF.

The sample's time point, from its label and the paper: cycle 4 day 1 (C4D1), after less than 7 weeks of nivolumab. All trial patients had relapsed after autologous stem cell transplantation, with cohorts A, B and C differing in prior brentuximab vedotin exposure. The trial cohort included 55 to 60 patients with relapsed/refractory classical Hodgkin lymphoma, and each patient had a best overall response of complete response, partial response or progressive disease. Single-agent nivolumab was administered to trial patients in the multi-cohort phase II CheckMate 205 trial. Best overall response was determined by an independent review committee according to the 2007 International Working Group response criteria. Trial PBMCs were collected just before the start of nivolumab (C1D1) and during therapy at cycle 2 day 1 and cycle 4 day 1. Peripheral blood was collected in 8 mL Vacutainer Cell Preparation Tubes, from which PBMCs were isolated by centrifugation and then cryopreserved.

Overall results and qualifications from the work: Newly diagnosed patients were reported to have lower baseline TCR diversity than healthy donors, and relapsed/refractory patients were reported to have lower baseline TCR diversity still. Among trial patients, those achieving complete response had baseline diversity similar to that of newly diagnosed patients, while diversity was significantly lower in partial responders and progressors. The study was restricted to a single clinical trial cohort, and the causes of repertoire differences, possibly disease activity or prior therapy, were left undefined. A significant rise by C4D1 was seen in CD4+ but not CD8+ TCR diversity (p=0.0027 vs p=0.16), with the rise being most apparent in complete responders (p=0.02). Patients starting nivolumab less than 1 year after ASCT had lower diversity and were excluded from later analyses to avoid confounding by immune reconstitution.

Genomic DNA was extracted with the Qiagen DNeasy kit from unsorted PBMCs and from negatively selected CD4+ and CD8+ fractions. Amplification of TCR beta CDR3 regions was done by immunoSEQ multiplex PCR with primers that anneal to V and J segments. Amplification bias was minimized using a synthetic immune receptor repertoire, and residual bias was removed computationally after sequencing. In the authors' own workflow: Repertoire diversity was quantified as the Shannon entropy index using custom Python scripts. Unsorted, CD4+ and CD8+ repertoires were analyzed separately, except for combined analyses in which CD4+ and CD8+ sequences were merged in silico. Clonal expansion was defined as a frequency increase of at least 2-fold after treatment compared with C1D1, and clones undetected at baseline were assigned a pseudocount of 0.5. Singleton clones were defined as clones with 0 or 1 copy at C1D1, and non-singleton clones were defined as clones with 2 or more copies. Clones expanded in unsorted samples were labelled as CD4+, CD8+ or unknown by matching protein sequences in sorted samples from the same patient. Wilcoxon tests were applied to paired samples to test diversity changes from C1D1 to C4D1. TCRdb's version of the immuneACCESS table is confined to in-frame rearrangements and falls short of the full clone set. An unresolved V gene accounts for under half of the shortfall where checked; the remainder is of unknown origin. From that table come the V and J calls and clone size; the DNA was used to work out D and trimming. The sample table lists just under 65,000 clones, roughly 89% of them with a count of one. The top ten clonotypes cover approximately 10% of the sample.

Comments on this clone: The antigen this receptor binds is unknown. Per-nucleotide qualities are absent, and no much larger clonotype sits a single base away.

CDR1 and CDR2, looked up from the germline V gene (reference sequence), are LNHNV and YYDKDF. The CDR3 numbers 21 residues from cysteine through phenylalanine. This entry keeps only the CDR3 DNA: 63 bases, framed from base 1. V is trimmed back by 6 bases and J by 4 bases, and the junction contains 27 bases that no gene match accounts for. The source is a human donor with classical Hodgkin lymphoma. The rearrangement combines TRBV15 with TRBJ2-5, with TRBD2 matching 9 junction bases. This specimen consisted of peripheral blood mononuclear cells (PBMCs), obtained before the fourth cycle of nivolumab. The DNA sequence follows: TGTGCCACCAGTTCAGTCTTCGGTTTTAGCGGGGGCCATGCTGGGGTAGAGACCCAGTACTTC. It codes for CATSSVFGFSGGHAGVETQYF.